The 30 T cell receptor beta chains below were found in one sample sequenced in a study of T cell responses to AZD1222 COVID-19 vaccine. Here immunoSEQ multiplex PCR was the method, and the copy in TCRdb shows in-frame clones only, minus some. Found here are about 110,000 clones, roughly 86% of them singletons; the top ten hold 9.5% to 15%. Sequencing used peripheral blood, obtained on day 0 of MenACWY control vaccination. These receptors were taken from an adult in good health.

The chain is built from TRBV28 and TRBJ2-1; no definite D call. There are 14 residues in the CDR3. CDR1 MDHEN and CDR2 SYDVKM come from the germline V gene. V lost 8 bases, J lost 5 bases, and 16 bases lay in between. The CDR3 nucleotides are TGTGCCAGCGGCCGTTACGGGCTTCACAATGAGCAGTTCTTC. Translating gives CASGRYGLHNEQFF.

The chain has TRBV20-1 and TRBJ2-7; the D gene is possibly TRBD2 (5 bases). The CDR3 covers 11 residues. V lost 6 bases and J 7 bases, leaving 13 bases between the germline ends. CDR1 is DFQATT, CDR2 SNEGSKA, per germline (reference sequence). In DNA, the CDR3 is TGCAGTGCCACCCCTTGGGAGGAGCAGTACTTC. Translation: CSATPWEEQYF.

The gene calls are TRBV9 and TRBJ2-5, with 11 nucleotides matching TRBD2. Germline trimming cut 3 bases from V and 2 bases from J; bases unmatched to any gene: 3. This CDR3 region has 15 residues. The V gene's germline CDR1 is SGDLS and CDR2 YYNGEE. The CDR3 DNA is TGTGCCAGCAGCGAGGGACTAGCGGCACAAGAGACCCAGTACTTC. Translating it yields CASSEGLAAQETQYF.

The chain is built from TRBV27 and TRBJ2-2; TRBD2 aligns across 7 bases. The CDR3 spans 17 residues. Per the germline V gene, CDR1 is MNHEY and CDR2 is SMNVEV (reference sequence). Trimming removed 2 bases from V and 0 bases from J; junction bases left unmatched: 6. The CDR3 loop is CASSLNGGTTNTGELFF. In DNA form, the CDR3 reads TGTGCCAGCAGTTTAAATGGCGGGACTACGAACACCGGGGAGCTGTTTTTT.

This chain joins TRBV7-8 and TRBJ2-7; TRBD1 matches at 7 bases. V lost 3 bases to trimming and J lost 0 bases; unmatched junction nucleotides: 2. CDR3 length equals 14 residues. Per germline, CDR1 SGHVS and CDR2 FQNEAQ. The DNA for the CDR3 is TGTGCCAGCAGCTTCCGGGACAGCTCCTACGAGCAGTACTTC. Amino acid sequence: CASSFRDSSYEQYF.

The CDR3 reads CASSQGLWGLYEQYF. The CDR3 nucleotides are TGTGCCAGCAGCCAAGGGCTCTGGGGACTCTACGAGCAGTACTTC. The rearrangement links TRBV4-2 to TRBJ2-7, with D possibly matching TRBD2 (6 bases). The V and J ends lost 1 base and 3 bases respectively, with 13 bases between them. Germline CDR1 and CDR2: LGHNA and YNFKEQ. This CDR3 has 15 amino acids.

The chain joins TRBV4-3 to TRBJ2-7, with D possibly TRBD2 on 6 matching bases. Trimming shortened V by 0 bases and J by 4 bases, and 10 bases separated the two germline ends. CDR3 size: 14 residues. Germline CDR1 reads LGHNA; CDR2 reads YSLEER. The CDR3: CASSQDAGGYEQYF. DNA for the CDR3: TGCGCCAGCAGCCAAGATGCAGGAGGGTACGAGCAGTACTTC.

The chain carries TRBV10-2 and TRBJ2-3; 8 positions agree with TRBD2. V shed 3 bases and J 1 base; nucleotides not matched to a gene: 0. Germline V CDR1 and CDR2: WSHSY, SAAADI. This CDR3 is built from 14 residues. The CDR3 region has the DNA TGCGCCAGCAGTGAACTAGCGGGCACAGATACGCAGTATTTT. Translation: CASSELAGTDTQYF.

J is TRBJ2-5 and V is TRBV24-1, with D perhaps matching TRBD2 (7 bases). The V end was cut by 6 bases, the J end by 4 bases, with 14 bases between. The CDR3 has 14 residues. CDR1 KGHDR and CDR2 SFDVKD come from the germline V gene. CDR3 bases: TGTGCCACCAGTCGGCCAGGGGAGGGAGAGACCCAGTACTTC. The encoded protein is CATSRPGEGETQYF.

The chain links TRBV7-2 to TRBJ1-2; no firm D call. This CDR3 has 14 residues. CDR1 SGHTA and CDR2 FQGNSA come from the germline V gene. Trimming removed 4 bases at V and 2 bases at J, with 11 bases between. CDR3 protein: CASSYQVGNYGYTF. The CDR3 nucleotides read TGTGCCAGCAGCTACCAAGTAGGGAACTATGGCTACACCTTC. Variable domain in full (rest from reference TRBV7-2 and TRBJ1-2): GAGVSQSPSNKVTEKGKDVELRCDPISGHTALYWYRQSLGQGLEFLIYFQGNSAPDKSGLPSDRFSAERTGGSVSTLTIQRTQQEDSAVYLCASSYQVGNYGYTFGSGTRLTVV.

The chain recombines TRBV28 with TRBJ2-1; 14 positions match TRBD2. The CDR3 loop spans 16 amino acids. Looked up from germline, CDR1 is MDHEN and CDR2 is SYDVKM. V trimming: 2 bases; J trimming: 7 bases; junction bases outside the gene matches: 4. CDR3 sequence (DNA): TGTGCCAGCAGTTTACGGGGACTAGCGGGAGAGAATGAGCAGTTCTTC. It codes for CASSLRGLAGENEQFF.

This chain uses TRBV6-4 with TRBJ2-1; 8 nucleotides match TRBD2. The CDR3 has 16 residues. Germline CDR1 MRHNA, CDR2 SNTAGT. V lost 3 bases, J lost 4 bases, and 8 bases stayed unmatched. The chain's CDR3 is CASSDRGGLGYNEQFF. The CDR3, as DNA: TGTGCCAGCAGTGATCGGGGGGGCCTCGGGTACAATGAGCAGTTCTTC.

This chain uses TRBV4-1 with TRBJ2-7; tentative D call: TRBD1 (7 bases). The CDR3 contains 19 residues. Germline CDR1 is MGHRA and CDR2 is YSYEKL. V shed 1 base and J shed 2 bases, with 24 bases lying between them. CDR3 DNA sequence: TGCGCCAGCAGCCAAGCTTGGGGGTCGGGGGACAGTCGGGCCTACGAGCAGTACTTC. Translation gives CASSQAWGSGDSRAYEQYF.

V is TRBV5-6 and J is TRBJ1-2, with D tentatively TRBD1 (5 bases). Germline assignment: CDR1 SGHDT and CDR2 YYEEEE. The V and J ends lost 3 bases and 5 bases respectively, with 14 bases between them. The CDR3 covers 14 residues. CDR3 nucleotide sequence: TGTGCCAGCAGCTCTGCGGGGCAGCTTTATGGCTACACCTTC. It is translated as CASSSAGQLYGYTF. Supplemented by reference TRBV5-6 and TRBJ1-2, the full variable domain reads DAGVTQSPTHLIKTRGQQVTLRCSPKSGHDTVSWYQQALGQGPQFIFQYYEEEERQRGNFPDRFSGHQFPNYSSELNVNALLLGDSALYLCASSSAGQLYGYTFGSGTRLTVV.

The chain has TRBV6-2 or TRBV6-3 and TRBJ1-1; maybe TRBD1 (5 bases). The V and J ends lost 5 bases and 6 bases respectively, with 19 bases between them. Germline V gene lookup returns CDR1 MNHEY and CDR2 SVGEGT. The CDR3 covers 15 residues. For the CDR3, the DNA is TGTGCCAGCAGTCAGCTGGCAGGGACCATTTCTGAAGCTTTCTTT. Translation: CASSQLAGTISEAFF.

The chain joins TRBV5-6 to TRBJ2-1; 13 nucleotides agree with TRBD2. In germline, CDR1 is SGHDT, CDR2 YYEEEE. The CDR3 is 15 amino acids. V was clipped by 0 bases and J by 6 bases; unmatched bases: 0. Written as DNA, the CDR3 is TGTGCCAGCAGCTTGGGACTAGCGGGAGGCAATGAGCAGTTCTTC. This gives the protein CASSLGLAGGNEQFF.

CDR3 DNA sequence: TGTGCCAGCAGCTTTAATAATTCACCCCTCCACTTT. It yields the protein CASSFNNSPLHF. This rearrangement joins TRBV7-3 to TRBJ1-6, with D unclear. V lost 3 bases to trimming and J lost 5 bases, with 2 bases between them. Germline V gene data show CDR1 as SGHTA and CDR2 as FQGTGA. This CDR3 is built from 12 residues. The full variable domain, rest sourced from reference TRBV7-3 and TRBJ1-6, is GAGVSQTPSNKVTEKGKYVELRCDPISGHTALYWYRQSLGQGPEFLIYFQGTGAADDSGLPNDRFFAVRPEGSVSTLKIQRTERGDSAVYLCASSFNNSPLHFGNGTRLTVT.

CDR3 in DNA: TGTGCCAGCAGTTACTCCTTCGGGACAGGGGATCTCGAGCAGTACTTC. This codes for CASSYSFGTGDLEQYF. The rearrangement joins TRBV6-5 to TRBJ2-7; TRBD1 matches at 10 bases. The CDR3 loop spans 16 amino acids. The germline V gene encodes CDR1 MNHEY and CDR2 SVGAGI. Unmatched junction bases numbered 8, after V lost 0 bases and J lost 6 bases.

CDR3 sequence reads: CASSLGGYTQYF. CDR3 sequence (DNA): TGTGCCAGCAGCTTGGGTGGGTATACGCAGTATTTT. The chain joins TRBV5-4 to TRBJ2-3; no firm D call. With 0 bases removed from V and 7 bases from J, the gap between germline ends came to 6 bases. Germline V lookup: CDR1 SGHNT, CDR2 YYREEE (reference sequence). There are 12 residues in the CDR3.

The chain has TRBV7-2 and TRBJ2-7, with TRBD1 matching over 8 bases. Germline-derived CDR1 and CDR2 are SGHTA and FQGNSA. The CDR3 loop spans 13 amino acids. Trimming took 5 bases from V and 3 from J; bases not matched to a gene: 3. CDR3 DNA sequence: TGTGCCAGCAGCCGGACAGGGAGCTACGAGCAGTACTTC. As protein: CASSRTGSYEQYF.

V gene TRBV10-3 combines with J gene TRBJ2-7; D could derive from TRBD1 or TRBD2 (5 bases each). Germline CDR1 reads ENHRY; CDR2 reads SYGVKD. V was clipped by 11 bases and J by 4 bases, with 21 bases between them. CDR3 length equals 14 residues. The CDR3 region is CASGAPNLGYEQYF. For the CDR3, the DNA is TGTGCCTCCGGGGCTCCTAACTTAGGGTACGAGCAGTACTTC.

The chain carries TRBV30 and TRBJ1-1, with D perhaps TRBD1 (5 bases). The CDR3 contains 13 residues. Germline values: CDR1 GTSNPN, CDR2 SVGIG (reference sequence). V lost 3 bases and J lost 1, with 9 bases in between. CDR3 coding DNA: TGTGCCTGGAGCATACAGGCGAACACTGAAGCTTTCTTT. Its protein product is CAWSIQANTEAFF. Together with reference TRBV30 and TRBJ1-1, the CDR3 gives the full variable domain: SQTIHQWPATLVQPVGSPLSLECTVEGTSNPNLYWYRQAAGRGLQLLFYSVGIGQISSEVPQNLSASRPQDRQFILSSKKLLLSDSGFYLCAWSIQANTEAFFGQGTRLTVV.

The V and J genes are TRBV6-5 and TRBJ1-5, with 7 nucleotides matching TRBD1. Unmatched junction bases numbered 8, after V lost 2 bases and J lost 7 bases. The CDR3 has 15 residues. Germline CDR1 and CDR2: MNHEY and SVGAGI. As DNA, the CDR3 is TGTGCCAGCAGTTACCGACAGGGTGATGGCCAGCCCCAGCATTTT. Translated: CASSYRQGDGQPQHF.

V and J are TRBV4-1 and TRBJ2-2; D not resolved. This CDR3 comprises 14 residues. CDR1 is MGHRA and CDR2 is YSYEKL in the germline V gene. V lost 0 bases to trimming and J lost 11 bases, with 13 bases between them. This CDR3 reads CASSQEPLVGELFF. Here the CDR3 DNA reads TGCGCCAGCAGCCAAGAGCCGTTGGTAGGAGAGCTGTTTTTT.

The rearrangement uses TRBV30 and TRBJ1-6, with D possibly being TRBD1 (5 bases). Trimming took 8 bases from V and 10 from J, leaving 18 bases between them. The CDR3 extends over 13 amino acids. Germline CDR1 reads GTSNPN; CDR2 reads SVGIG (reference sequence). The CDR3 spells CALYEGFGSPLHF. In nucleotides, the CDR3 is TGTGCCCTCTATGAGGGGTTTGGGTCACCCCTCCACTTT.

V is TRBV7-3 and J is TRBJ2-1; 12 bases fit TRBD2. Germline trimming cut 8 bases from V and 5 bases from J; bases unmatched to any gene: 7. This CDR3 comprises 15 residues. Germline CDR1 SGHTA, CDR2 FQGTGA. The chain's CDR3 is CASGRRLAGDNEQFF. For the CDR3, the DNA is TGTGCCAGCGGTCGCCGACTAGCGGGGGACAATGAGCAGTTCTTC.

The rearrangement links TRBV27 to TRBJ2-1; 9 positions agree with TRBD2. Germline V gene lookup returns CDR1 MNHEY and CDR2 SMNVEV (reference sequence). The CDR3 has 13 amino acids. V lost 9 bases and J lost 7; bases outside the gene matches: 7. The chain's CDR3 is CASGGLAWNEQFF. The CDR3 DNA reads as TGTGCCAGTGGGGGACTAGCTTGGAATGAGCAGTTCTTC.

V is TRBV7-2 and J is TRBJ1-4, with a tentative D call TRBD1 (5 bases). Germline V gene data show CDR1 as SGHTA and CDR2 as FQGNSA. V was shortened by 1 base and J by 1 base, with 7 bases between the two germline ends. The CDR3 length is 15 residues. In nucleotides, the CDR3 is TGTGCCAGCAGCTTAGGGGGGAAAACTAATGAAAAACTGTTTTTT. Its translation: CASSLGGKTNEKLFF.

The chain has TRBV7-9 and TRBJ2-1, with D possibly being TRBD1 (5 bases). Per germline, CDR1 SEHNR and CDR2 FQNEAQ (reference sequence). The V end lost 1 base, the J end lost 8 bases, and 9 bases lay between the germline ends. The CDR3 length is 13 residues. CDR3 in amino acids: CASSLGTLDEQFF. As DNA, the CDR3 is TGTGCCAGCAGCTTAGGGACATTGGATGAGCAGTTCTTC.

The chain uses TRBV10-3 and TRBJ2-3; no clear D. Germline V lookup: CDR1 ENHRY, CDR2 SYGVKD. Trimming stripped 3 bases from V and 0 bases from J, with 4 bases between. The CDR3 is 13 residues long. For the CDR3, the DNA is TGTGCCATCAGTGATGACAGCACAGATACGCAGTATTTT. This translates into CAISDDSTDTQYF.